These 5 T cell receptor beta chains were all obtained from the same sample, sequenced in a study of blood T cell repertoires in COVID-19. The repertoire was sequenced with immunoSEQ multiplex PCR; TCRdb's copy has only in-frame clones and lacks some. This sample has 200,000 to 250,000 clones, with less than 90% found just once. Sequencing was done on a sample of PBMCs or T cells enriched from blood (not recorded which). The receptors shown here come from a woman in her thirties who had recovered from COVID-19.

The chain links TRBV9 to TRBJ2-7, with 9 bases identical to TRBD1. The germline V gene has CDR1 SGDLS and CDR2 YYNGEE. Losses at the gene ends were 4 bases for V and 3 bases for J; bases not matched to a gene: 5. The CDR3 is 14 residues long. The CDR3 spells CASSTGTGNYEQYF. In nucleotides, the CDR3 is TGTGCCAGCAGCACCGGGACAGGGAACTACGAGCAGTACTTC.

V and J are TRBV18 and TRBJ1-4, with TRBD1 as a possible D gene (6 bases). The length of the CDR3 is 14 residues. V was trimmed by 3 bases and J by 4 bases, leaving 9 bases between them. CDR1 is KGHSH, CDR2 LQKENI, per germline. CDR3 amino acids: CASSPEQGNEKLFF. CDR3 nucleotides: TGTGCCAGCTCACCGGAACAGGGTAATGAAAAACTGTTTTTT. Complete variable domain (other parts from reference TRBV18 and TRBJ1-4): NAGVMQNPRHLVRRRGQEARLRCSPMKGHSHVYWYRQLPEEGLKFMVYLQKENIIDESGMPKERFSAEFPKEGPSILRIQQVVRGDSAAYFCASSPEQGNEKLFFGSGTQLSVL.

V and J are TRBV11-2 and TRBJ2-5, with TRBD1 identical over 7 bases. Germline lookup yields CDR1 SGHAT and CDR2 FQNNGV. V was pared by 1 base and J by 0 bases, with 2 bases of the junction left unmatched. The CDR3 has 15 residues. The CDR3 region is CASSLAGQDQETQYF. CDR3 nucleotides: TGTGCCAGCAGCTTAGCTGGACAGGACCAAGAGACCCAGTACTTC.

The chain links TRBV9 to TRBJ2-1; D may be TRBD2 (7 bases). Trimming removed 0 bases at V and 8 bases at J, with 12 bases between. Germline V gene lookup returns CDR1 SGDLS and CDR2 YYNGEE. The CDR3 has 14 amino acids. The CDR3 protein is CASSVAGGGYEQFF. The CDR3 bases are TGTGCCAGCAGCGTAGCCGGCGGGGGCTATGAGCAGTTCTTC.

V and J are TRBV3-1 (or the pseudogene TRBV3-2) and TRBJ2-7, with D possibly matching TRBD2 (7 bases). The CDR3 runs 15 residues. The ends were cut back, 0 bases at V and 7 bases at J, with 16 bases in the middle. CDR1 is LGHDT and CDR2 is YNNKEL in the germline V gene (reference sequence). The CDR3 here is CASSQDGGARGEQYF. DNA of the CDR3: TGTGCCAGCAGCCAAGATGGGGGGGCTCGGGGTGAGCAGTACTTC.